Sequencing of this T cell receptor (beta chain) was carried out in a study of CD8 T cells in Susac syndrome. RNA amounts of about 0.45 to 1 ug underwent reverse transcription with random hexamers. Across 54 Vbeta and 13 Jbeta, TCR beta CDR3 was amplified with immunoSEQ multiplex PCR. TCRdb itself ran the immunoSEQ multiplex PCR reads through MiXCR, one entry per CDR3 protein. The repertoire holds about 190,000 distinct CDR3 sequences, with approximately 95% as singletons. Germline CDR1 reads MNHNS; CDR2 reads SASEGT. The CDR3 length is 16 residues. V dropped 6 bases and J dropped 2; count of bases not matched to a gene: 9. The authors negatively isolated CD8+ and CD4+ T cells and FACS-enriched TEMRA cells.

The sequence was collected from a human donor in good health. The sample taken for sequencing was CD4+ T cells from PBMCs. The chain links TRBV6-1 to TRBJ2-5, with 10 nucleotides matching TRBD2. The CDR3 spells CASSSPRTSGQETQYF. DNA for the CDR3: TGTGCCAGCAGCTCCCCGCGGACTAGCGGACAAGAGACCCAGTACTTC.